This TCR beta chain comes out of a study of CD8 T cells in ankylosing spondylitis. Germline values: CDR1 MGHDK, CDR2 SYGVNS. This CDR3 has 14 amino acids. V was shortened by 3 bases and J by 9 bases, with 15 bases between the two germline ends. Each CDR3 protein gets one entry after TCRdb re-called the 5' RACE reads with MiXCR. The sample consists of around 120,000 distinct CDR3 sequences, approximately 9.7% of them appearing once. This clonotype originated in a male donor with ankylosing spondylitis or in good health (not recorded which). J is TRBJ2-1 and V is TRBV25-1; D perhaps matches TRBD2 (6 bases). Sequencing was carried out using blood, either unsorted or a sorted T cell fraction (not recorded which). The CDR3 coding sequence is TGTGCCAGCAGTGAGGCGGGATTGGCGTTTGAGCAGTTCTTC. Its translation: CASSEAGLAFEQFF.